This is a list of T cell receptor beta chains from one sample in a study of cytomegalovirus exposure and HLA in healthy donors. Sequenced by immunoSEQ multiplex PCR; TCRdb stores in-frame clones only, minus some. Among about 270,000 clones, around 66% were seen once, and the ten largest hold around 2.3%. The specimen sequenced was PBMCs. The receptors shown here come from a female donor in good health and CMV-seronegative. CDR3s include the opening cysteine and the closing phenylalanine or tryptophan. The D gene is left open where the match is weak. The size of a clone is reported for some rows only, either as once, few or many, or as a class for expanded clones.

>TRBV6-1|.|TRBJ1-4|.
CALGTSVNSDEKLFF
TGTGCATTGGGGACAAGTGTTAATTCGGATGAAAAACTGTTTTTT
>TRBV7-8|.|TRBJ2-7|TRBD2
CASTGGSKGSYEQYF
TGTGCCAGCACTGGCGGGAGTAAAGGGTCCTACGAGCAGTACTTC
>TRBV7-9|.|TRBJ1-1|.
CASSLVMNTEAFF
TGTGCCAGCAGCTTAGTAATGAACACTGAAGCTTTCTTT
>TRBV27|.|TRBJ2-5|TRBD2
CASSPTSGQETQYF
TGTGCCAGCAGTCCGACTAGCGGCCAAGAGACCCAGTACTTC
>TRBV2|.|TRBJ1-2|.
CASSVEGGWDYGYTF
TGTGCCAGCAGTGTTGAAGGGGGTTGGGACTATGGCTACACCTTC
>TRBV6-1|.|TRBJ2-2|.
CASSEGSLTPGELFF
TGTGCCAGCAGTGAAGGTAGCTTGACTCCCGGGGAGCTGTTTTTT
>TRBV27|.|TRBJ2-3|.
CASSPRHSSSTDTQYF
TGTGCCAGCAGCCCCAGACACTCCTCTAGCACAGATACGCAGTATTTT
>TRBV15|.|TRBJ2-7|.
CATSRDRGQSYEQYF
TGTGCCACCAGCAGAGATCGAGGACAGAGCTACGAGCAGTACTTC
>TRBV5-1|few|TRBJ1-4|TRBD1
CASSPTGGGWVNEKLFF
TGCGCCAGCAGCCCTACAGGGGGCGGATGGGTTAATGAAAAACTGTTTTTT
>TRBV19|.|TRBJ1-2|TRBD1
CASSIILGQSFGYTF
TGTGCCAGTAGTATAATATTGGGACAGTCTTTTGGCTACACCTTC
>TRBV2|.|TRBJ2-7|TRBD1
CASPAGQGNEQYF
TGTGCCAGCCCGGCTGGACAGGGTAACGAGCAGTACTTC
>TRBV7-2|.|TRBJ2-7|TRBD2
CASTYPGTSGSRYEQYF
TGTGCCAGCACCTACCCCGGGACTAGCGGGAGCCGCTACGAGCAGTACTTC
>TRBV6-5|.|TRBJ2-3|TRBD2
CASRGGAGTDTQYF
TGTGCCTCCCGGGGAGGGGCGGGCACAGATACGCAGTATTTT
>TRBV29-1|.|TRBJ1-1|TRBD1
CSARTGSGTEAFF
TGCAGCGCACGGACAGGAAGTGGAACTGAAGCTTTCTTT
>TRBV19|.|TRBJ1-2|.
CASSTRVTPFYGYTF
TGTGCCAGTAGTACCAGGGTGACACCATTCTATGGCTACACCTTC
>TRBV2|.|TRBJ2-1|TRBD2
CASISGRWFF
TGTGCCAGTATTAGCGGGAGATGGTTCTTC
>TRBV2|.|TRBJ2-2|TRBD2
CASSLQISGGNTGELFF
TGTGCCAGCAGTCTCCAAATCAGCGGGGGGAACACCGGGGAGCTGTTTTTT
>TRBV5-1|.|TRBJ2-5|TRBD2
CASSRLVGGPEETQYF
TGCGCCAGCAGCCGACTAGTGGGAGGGCCTGAAGAGACCCAGTACTTC
>TRBV7-2|.|TRBJ2-5|TRBD1
CASSPGGTGLETQYF
TGTGCCAGCAGCCCAGGGGGGACAGGGTTAGAGACCCAGTACTTC
>TRBV7-9|.|TRBJ1-2|.
CASSSQGQEIGYTF
TGTGCCAGCAGCTCTCAGGGCCAGGAGATCGGCTACACCTTC
>TRBV9|few|TRBJ1-1|.
CASSQQGSSAFF
TGTGCCAGCAGCCAACAGGGCTCCTCAGCTTTCTTT
>TRBV10-3|.|TRBJ1-4|.
CAISEGRGATNEKLFF
TGTGCCATCAGTGAGGGGCGGGGTGCAACTAATGAAAAACTGTTTTTT
>TRBV19|.|TRBJ1-1|TRBD1
CASRWQGVSTEAFF
TGTGCCAGTAGGTGGCAGGGGGTCAGCACTGAAGCTTTCTTT
>TRBV9|.|TRBJ2-1|.
CASSSNEQFF
TGTGCCAGCAGCTCAAATGAGCAGTTCTTC
>TRBV28|.|TRBJ2-7|TRBD1
CASSEPGGSYEQYF
TGTGCCAGCAGCGAACCAGGGGGCTCCTACGAGCAGTACTTC
>TRBV2|.|TRBJ1-2|.
CASSESRNSPGGGYTF
TGTGCCAGCAGTGAGTCGAGGAACTCCCCCGGCGGAGGCTACACCTTC
>TRBV18|.|TRBJ2-3|TRBD2
CASSSPLGLAATDTQYF
TGTGCCAGCTCATCTCCCCTCGGACTAGCGGCCACAGATACGCAGTATTTT
>TRBV14|.|TRBJ1-1|.
CASSQRGFGTEAFF
TGTGCCAGCAGCCAACGGGGGTTTGGCACTGAAGCTTTCTTT
>TRBV19|.|TRBJ2-1|.
CASSAPRTAPYNEQFF
TGTGCCAGTAGTGCGCCCCGGACAGCCCCCTACAATGAGCAGTTCTTC
>TRBV19|few|TRBJ2-1|TRBD1
CASSVDRGSFSYNEQFF
TGTGCCAGTAGTGTAGACAGGGGTTCTTTCTCCTACAATGAGCAGTTCTTC
>TRBV19|.|TRBJ2-1|TRBD2
CASSRLATNIDNEQFF
TGTGCCAGTAGTCGACTAGCCACGAACATTGACAATGAGCAGTTCTTC
>TRBV27|.|TRBJ2-3|TRBD2
CASSLGLAGASDTQYF
TGTGCCAGCAGTTTAGGACTAGCGGGAGCCTCAGATACGCAGTATTTT
>TRBV9|.|TRBJ1-5|.
CASSVGSSQPQHF
TGTGCCAGCAGCGTAGGTTCGAGTCAGCCCCAGCATTTT
>TRBV6-1|.|TRBJ2-1|.
CAGSENHGQYNEQFF
TGTGCCGGCAGTGAAAACCACGGACAGTACAATGAGCAGTTCTTC
>TRBV10-3|.|TRBJ2-3|.
CAITPRSTDTQYF
TGTGCCATCACTCCGCGGTCCACAGATACGCAGTATTTT
>TRBV2|.|TRBJ1-4|TRBD1
CASRGTDSNEKLFF
TGTGCCAGCAGGGGGACAGACTCTAATGAAAAACTGTTTTTT
>TRBV5-1|few|TRBJ2-5|TRBD2
CASSLGLAGDYQETQYF
TGCGCCAGCAGCTTGGGACTAGCGGGAGATTACCAAGAGACCCAGTACTTC
>TRBV28|.|TRBJ2-5|TRBD1
CASRPTGGETQYF
TGTGCCAGCAGACCGACAGGGGGAGAGACCCAGTACTTC
>TRBV2|.|TRBJ2-7|TRBD2
CARGTSGSYEQYF
TGTGCCAGGGGGACTAGCGGTTCCTACGAGCAGTACTTC
>TRBV4-2|.|TRBJ2-2|TRBD2
CASSQEGAGARGELFF
TGTGCCAGCAGCCAAGAGGGAGCGGGGGCGAGGGGGGAGCTGTTTTTT
>TRBV29-1|.|TRBJ2-3|.
CSVEDRGAGGSTDTQYF
TGCAGCGTTGAAGATCGGGGGGCTGGGGGGAGCACAGATACGCAGTATTTT
>TRBV12-2|.|TRBJ1-2|.
CASRLVGTGRGYTF
TGTGCAAGTCGCCTGGTGGGGACAGGGCGGGGCTACACCTTC
>TRBV7-2|.|TRBJ1-1|.
CASSIGGRTEAFF
TGTGCCAGCAGCATCGGCGGTAGGACTGAAGCTTTCTTT
>TRBV5-1|few|TRBJ2-2|TRBD2
CASSLGTSGTGELFF
TGCGCCAGCAGCTTGGGGACTAGCGGCACCGGGGAGCTGTTTTTT
>TRBV6-6|few|TRBJ2-3|.
CASSLSDTQYF
TGTGCCAGCAGTCTTTCAGATACGCAGTATTTT
>TRBV2|.|TRBJ1-1|TRBD1
CATLTGWTEAFF
TGTGCCACCCTGACAGGGTGGACTGAAGCTTTCTTT
>TRBV9|few|TRBJ2-1|TRBD2
CASSVAGPSGNNEQFF
TGTGCCAGCAGCGTAGCTGGGCCTAGCGGGAACAATGAGCAGTTCTTC
>TRBV25-1|.|TRBJ2-3|.
CASSDPSFRDTDTQYF
TGTGCCAGCAGTGACCCCTCTTTCCGGGACACAGATACGCAGTATTTT